This T cell receptor (beta chain) was found in a study of blood T cell repertoires in COVID-19. Study background: Collection of acute and convalescent COVID-19 samples took place in the United States, Italy and Spain. The analysed material was cDNA or gDNA that came from T cells, B-cell-depleted T cells, or PBMCs.

Original processing methods: Estimation of nucleated cell counts was performed using reference gene primer amplification. The protocol was immunoSEQ multiplex PCR, while the TCRdb copy is restricted to in-frame clones and leaves out a portion. For V, J and clone size, that table is used; D and trimming come from the DNA. The table includes almost 350,000 clones, roughly 87% detected once. Trimming took 4 bases from V and 3 from J; bases not matched to a gene: 7. The germline CDR1 and CDR2 sequences are LNHDA and SQIVND (reference sequence). There are 16 residues in the CDR3. Seattle researchers signed up patients amid active infection and tracked them longitudinally.

The sequencing sample was made of peripheral blood. The J gene is TRBJ1-5, the V gene TRBV19; 9 bases line up with TRBD1. This receptor was obtained from a woman in her sixties or seventies with COVID-19, enrolled during active disease. For the CDR3, the DNA is TGTGCCAGTAGTAAGGACAGGGGAGGATTCAATCAGCCCCAGCATTTT. This gives the protein CASSKDRGGFNQPQHF.